This TCR beta chain was sequenced during a study of cytomegalovirus exposure and HLA in healthy donors. There are a few counts of this clone. PCR employed 60 Vbeta and 13 Jbeta primers. Data came from immunoSEQ multiplex PCR; TCRdb stores just in-frame clones and leaves some out. The sample contains some 200,000 clones, just under 70% of which appear only once. This receptor was taken from a man aged 40-49 years in good health and CMV-seropositive. Specimen: PBMCs.

The CDR3 coding sequence is TGTGCCAGCACCCTCCGGGACAGGGGCTACTACGAGCAGTACTTC. This translates into CASTLRDRGYYEQYF. The chain links TRBV7-8 to TRBJ2-5; the match to TRBD1 covers 10 bases. Near its end, the DNA agrees better with TRBJ2-7, so the J call may be wrong. The CDR3 has 15 residues. Germline CDR1 reads SGHVS; CDR2 reads FQNEAQ.